This T cell receptor (beta chain) was sequenced in a study of shared T cell receptors in the human thymus. Clones were read by immunoSEQ multiplex PCR, and TCRdb kept only the in-frame ones, dropping some. The sample includes a few hundred thousand clones, 85% to 95% of them seen just once. This CDR3 comprises 14 residues. CDR1 MDHEN and CDR2 SYDVKM come from the germline V gene. V was pared by 8 bases and J by 1 base, with 8 bases of the junction left unmatched. This receptor was taken from a human donor. The chain has TRBV28 and TRBJ2-7; 7 nucleotides match TRBD2. The specimen was thymocytes. CDR3 sequence: CASWGPAGSYEQYF. Here the CDR3 DNA reads TGTGCCAGCTGGGGCCCAGCGGGATCCTACGAGCAGTACTTC.